This section outlines one T cell receptor (beta chain) sequence together with its context. These data originate in a study of cytomegalovirus exposure and HLA in healthy donors. The ends lost 3 bases at V and 1 base at J; junction bases unmatched: 3. Germline lookup yields CDR1 SNHLY and CDR2 FYNNEI. This CDR3 is 15 amino acids long. The PCR used 60 Vbeta and 13 Jbeta primers. Produced via immunoSEQ multiplex PCR; TCRdb's table is partial and in-frame only. This repertoire comprises just over 200,000 clones; its ten largest clones make up more than 0.95%. The source of this sequence is a girl under 10 years old in good health and CMV-seropositive. The V call is TRBV2, the J call TRBJ2-7, with 10 bases fitting TRBD1. The specimen was PBMCs. The DNA for the CDR3 is TGTGCCAGCAGTGACAGGGGACAGGGGTCCTACGAGCAGTACTTC. This sequence encodes CASSDRGQGSYEQYF.